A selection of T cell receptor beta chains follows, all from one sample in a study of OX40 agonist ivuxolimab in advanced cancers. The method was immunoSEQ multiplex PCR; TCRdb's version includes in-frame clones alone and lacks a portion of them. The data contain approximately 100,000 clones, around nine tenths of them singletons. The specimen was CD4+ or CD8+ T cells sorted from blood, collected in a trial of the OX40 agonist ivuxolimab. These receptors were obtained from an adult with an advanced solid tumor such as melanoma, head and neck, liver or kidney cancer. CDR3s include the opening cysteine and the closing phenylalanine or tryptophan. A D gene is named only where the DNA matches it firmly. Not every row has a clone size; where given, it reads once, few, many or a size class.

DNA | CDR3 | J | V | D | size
TGCAGCATAGGGACAGGGACCAACTATGGCTACACCTTC | CSIGTGTNYGYTF | TRBJ1-2 | TRBV29-1 | TRBD1 | .
TGTGCCAGTACTCCGGGACTAGCGTCCTTTGGGACCGGGGAGCTGTTTTTT | CASTPGLASFGTGELFF | TRBJ2-2 | TRBV2 | TRBD2 | .
TGTGCCAGCAGTTTAAGGCAGGCCTACTATGGCTACACCTTC | CASSLRQAYYGYTF | TRBJ1-2 | TRBV28 | . | .
TGTGCCATCAGTGAGGAGAGGAGCTCCTACGAGCAGTACTTC | CAISEERSSYEQYF | TRBJ2-7 | TRBV10-3 | . | .
TGTGCCAGCAGCTTCTCGGGAGAGACCCAGTACTTC | CASSFSGETQYF | TRBJ2-5 | TRBV7-9 | . | .
TGTGCCAGCAGTTTGGGGGTCGGGAGGAACACAGATACGCAGTATTTT | CASSLGVGRNTDTQYF | TRBJ2-3 | TRBV28 | TRBD2 | .
TGTGCCAGCAGCGTAGGTGGGGGGCGCGGTATAGAGACCCAGTACTTC | CASSVGGGRGIETQYF | TRBJ2-5 | TRBV9 | . | .
TGTGCCAGCAGCTTTCTCGGGCGGGACGCACGCAATGAGCAGTTCTTC | CASSFLGRDARNEQFF | TRBJ2-1 | TRBV7-9 | . | .
TGCGCCAGCAGCTTGAGGGGACAAGAGACCCAGTACTTC | CASSLRGQETQYF | TRBJ2-5 | TRBV5-1 | . | .
TGTGCCAGCAGCTATAGCGGGAGCAATACCGGGGAGCTGTTTTTT | CASSYSGSNTGELFF | TRBJ2-2 | TRBV6-5 | TRBD2 | .
TGTGCCAGTAGTCAATTAGGGCAGGGGAAGACCGGGGAGCTGTTTTTT | CASSQLGQGKTGELFF | TRBJ2-2 | TRBV19 | . | .
TGTGCCAGTAGTAATCTGGGACAGTCAAATCAGCCCCAGCATTTT | CASSNLGQSNQPQHF | TRBJ1-5 | TRBV19 | TRBD1 | .
TGCGCCAGCAGCCAAGATAGCGGGCGGGAGCCCTACAATGAGCAGTTCTTC | CASSQDSGREPYNEQFF | TRBJ2-1 | TRBV4-3 | TRBD2 | .
TGCGCCAGCAGCTTCTCAGGGGGCACTAGCCCCCTCTACGAGCAGTACTTC | CASSFSGGTSPLYEQYF | TRBJ2-7 | TRBV5-1 | TRBD1 | .
TGTGCCAGCAGCCTGGACGGAGTCGGTGAAGCTTTCTTT | CASSLDGVGEAFF | TRBJ1-1 | TRBV6-5 | . | .
TGTGCCAGCAGTTTGTTGCAGACGAACACCGGGGAGCTGTTTTTT | CASSLLQTNTGELFF | TRBJ2-2 | TRBV28 | . | .
TGTGCCAGCAGCTTGTCGGCTAGCGGGAGTACAGATACGCAGTATTTT | CASSLSASGSTDTQYF | TRBJ2-3 | TRBV5-6 | TRBD2 | few
TGCGCCAGCAGCTCGGGACAGGGATTAGATACGCAGTATTTT | CASSSGQGLDTQYF | TRBJ2-3 | TRBV5-1 | TRBD1 | .
TGTGCCAGCAGCGTAGGAAGCGGGAGCATGGAGACCCAGTACTTC | CASSVGSGSMETQYF | TRBJ2-5 | TRBV9 | TRBD2 | .
TGTGCCAGCAGTTATATCGGGGGGCATGAGCAGTTCTTC | CASSYIGGHEQFF | TRBJ2-1 | TRBV28 | . | .
TGCGCCAGCAGCTTGGAGTCATTACAGAACACTGAAGCTTTCTTT | CASSLESLQNTEAFF | TRBJ1-1 | TRBV5-1 | . | .
TGTGCCAGCAGCTTGATCGCAGGGGGGCAAGAGACCCAGTACTTC | CASSLIAGGQETQYF | TRBJ2-5 | TRBV7-9 | . | .